Each of the 2 T cell receptor beta chains below was sequenced from the same sample in a study of blood T cell repertoires in COVID-19. Libraries were prepared by immunoSEQ multiplex PCR; TCRdb keeps only in-frame clonotypes and omits some of them. The sample has about 260,000 clones, around 90% seen once; the top ten hold about 0.65%. Specimen: peripheral blood. The receptor set was obtained from a human donor in a cohort sampled during active COVID-19.

This clone has a handful of counts. The gene calls are TRBV7-8 and TRBJ1-2, with unresolved D. The germline gives CDR1 SGHVS, CDR2 FQNEAQ. This CDR3 comprises 15 residues. Trimming cost V 3 bases and J 4 bases, with 15 bases left between them. The CDR3 region has the DNA TGTGCCAGCAGCTTCGCGAGGTCACTTACCTATGGCTACACCTTC. It yields the protein CASSFARSLTYGYTF.

The chain couples TRBV11-3 to TRBJ2-7; 8 bases are shared with TRBD1. The germline gives CDR1 SGHNT, CDR2 YENEEA. CDR3 size: 14 residues. The J segment lost 3 bases and the V segment lost 3 bases, leaving 4 bases of the junction unmatched. DNA of the CDR3: TGTGCCAGCAGCTTCCGGACAGGGCACTACGAGCAGTACTTC. This sequence encodes CASSFRTGHYEQYF.